This TCR beta chain was recorded in a study of blood T cell repertoires in COVID-19. The CDR3 runs 14 residues. Trimming cost V 5 bases and J 7 bases, with 14 bases left between them. The germline V gene has CDR1 MNHEY and CDR2 SVGAGI. Sequencing was performed with immunoSEQ multiplex PCR; in TCRdb, only in-frame clones are kept and a portion is missing. Of 60,000 to 85,000 clones detected, around nine tenths appear once; the ten largest clones hold approximately 1.4%. The V call is TRBV6-5, the J call TRBJ1-4, with D perhaps matching TRBD1 (6 bases). The sequenced sample consisted of peripheral blood. The source is a man aged 50 to 59 with acute or convalescent COVID-19. This chain's CDR3 is CASSQQGIGEKLFF. The CDR3, as DNA: TGTGCCAGCAGTCAACAGGGAATTGGTGAAAAACTGTTTTTT.